One and the same sample provided the 22 T cell receptor beta chains below, sequenced in a study of blood T cells in healthy people across ages. PCR was performed a second time for roughly 7 to 12 cycles using a sample-barcoded 5' primer and a J-beta primer mix. TCRdb recomputed calls from the 5' RACE reads with MiXCR, one row per CDR3 protein. The data hold around 800,000 distinct CDR3 sequences, with under 55% observed a single time. Sequenced: blood. Receptor source: a man aged 55 to 70 in good health.

This clonotype was seen a handful of times. CDR3 DNA sequence: TGCAGTGCCCCCCCACAGATCCCAACCGGTGAGCAGTTCTTC. Translating gives CSAPPQIPTGEQFF. The V gene is TRBV20-1, the J gene TRBJ2-1; D is unclear. Germline CDR1 DFQATT, CDR2 SNEGSKA (reference sequence). V lost 6 bases and J 9 bases, leaving 21 bases between the germline ends. The CDR3 loop spans 14 amino acids.

Of note for this clonotype: At one of its ends the junction is not consistent with the germline gene, which may arise from a read error. The rearrangement links TRBV7-9 to TRBJ1-2, with D possibly matching TRBD1 (6 bases). The CDR3 runs to 15 residues. Germline loops: CDR1 SEHNR, CDR2 FQNEAQ (reference sequence). The CDR3, as DNA: TGTGTCAGCAGCACAACACAGGGAGCTAACTATGGCTACACCTTC. Translated, it gives CVSSTTQGANYGYTF.

This clonotype was counted a few times. This sequence joins TRBV27 and TRBJ1-6; tentatively, D is TRBD1 (6 bases). V was shortened by 7 bases and J by 8 bases, with 18 bases between the two germline ends. CDR3 length equals 15 residues. Germline lookup yields CDR1 MNHEY and CDR2 SMNVEV (reference sequence). Here the CDR3 reads CASKTPGGLDSPLHF. In nucleotides, the CDR3 is TGTGCCAGCAAGACCCCGGGGGGCTTGGATTCACCCCTCCACTTT.

The chain has TRBV27 and TRBJ2-3; the D gene is possibly TRBD2 (5 bases). This CDR3 has 13 residues. Trimming removed 8 bases from V and 4 bases from J, with 13 bases in between. The germline V gene encodes CDR1 MNHEY and CDR2 SMNVEV (reference sequence). CDR3: CASRSGSPDTQYF. CDR3 nucleotides: TGTGCCAGCCGCTCGGGGTCGCCAGATACGCAGTATTTT.

The chain employs TRBV5-5 and TRBJ2-5, with TRBD2 matching over 11 bases. The V gene's germline CDR1 is SGHKS and CDR2 YYEKEE (reference sequence). V lost 4 bases, J lost 3 bases, and 8 bases stayed unmatched. There are 16 residues in the CDR3. The CDR3 DNA reads TGTGCCAGCAGCGTTAGCGGGGGGGCGGTGAAAGAGACCCAGTACTTC. Translation gives CASSVSGGAVKETQYF.

This clonotype was seen a handful of times. The CDR3 region has the DNA TGCGCCAGCAGCCAAGAAATGGGGGATCCCTACGAGCAGTACTTC. Residues: CASSQEMGDPYEQYF. The chain employs TRBV4-3 and TRBJ2-7; either TRBD1 or TRBD2 may supply D (5 bases each). Germline assignment: CDR1 LGHNA and CDR2 YSLEER. V lost 0 bases and J lost 2, with 11 bases in between. This CDR3 has 15 residues.

The rearrangement uses TRBV10-2 and TRBJ2-5, with 12 bases fitting TRBD1. The J call may be in error: the DNA end matches TRBJ2-7 better. The CDR3 runs 14 residues. CDR1 is WSHSY and CDR2 is SAAADI in the germline V gene. The CDR3 region is CASNSGQGASEQYF. In nucleotides, the CDR3 is TGCGCCAGCAACTCGGGACAGGGGGCCAGCGAGCAGTACTTC.

This clonotype has a count of ten or more. The rearrangement uses TRBV25-1 and TRBJ1-2; D remains ambiguous. The CDR3 sequence is 11 residues long. Trimming cost V 4 bases and J 4 bases, with 4 bases left between them. Germline V lookup: CDR1 MGHDK, CDR2 SYGVNS. In DNA, the CDR3 is TGTGCCAGCAGTGCCTCCTATGGCTACACCTTC. Protein sequence: CASSASYGYTF.

The chain is built from TRBV6-2 or TRBV6-3 and TRBJ2-2, with 7 bases fitting TRBD2. The germline V gene has CDR1 MNHEY and CDR2 SVGEGT. This CDR3 spans 15 amino acids. Losses at the gene ends were 2 bases for V and 4 bases for J; bases not matched to a gene: 4. CDR3 in DNA: TGTGCCAGCAGTTACGGACTAGTTGTCACCGGGGAGCTGTTTTTT. This gives the protein CASSYGLVVTGELFF.

This rearrangement joins TRBV4-1 to TRBJ1-2; D possibly corresponds to TRBD1 (5 bases). V was pared by 4 bases and J by 7 bases, with 16 bases between. Germline assignment: CDR1 MGHRA and CDR2 YSYEKL. CDR3 size: 14 residues. CDR3 sequence (DNA): TGCGCCAGCAGCCCAAGGCAGGGAGAGGGTGGCTACACCTTC. Translated, it gives CASSPRQGEGGYTF.

The chain employs TRBV12-3 or TRBV12-4 and TRBJ2-1; TRBD2 might be the D (5 bases). The CDR3 covers 12 residues. V was shortened by 1 base and J by 10 bases, with 8 bases between the two germline ends. Here the CDR3 DNA reads TGTGCCAGCAGTTTAGGGACTGAAGAGCAGTTCTTC. Protein: CASSLGTEEQFF.

The chain links TRBV7-2 to TRBJ1-5; D is possibly TRBD1 (6 bases). The CDR3 is made up of 14 amino acids. Per germline, CDR1 SGHTA and CDR2 FQGNSA. V was trimmed by 5 bases and J by 9 bases, leaving 17 bases between them. In DNA form, the CDR3 reads TGTGCCAGCAGCCCACAGGGACCCCATAGGCCCCAGCATTTT. It yields the protein CASSPQGPHRPQHF.

This clonotype has at least ten counts. The chain employs TRBV5-6 and TRBJ1-5; D is perhaps TRBD1 (6 bases). V gave up 3 bases and J gave up 2 bases, with 12 bases separating them. The CDR3 has 15 residues. The V gene's germline CDR1 is SGHDT and CDR2 YYEEEE. The CDR3 DNA follows: TGTGCCAGCAGCTCTACAGGGCATGGCAATCAGCCCCAGCATTTT. Protein: CASSSTGHGNQPQHF.

V usage is TRBV4-3 and J usage is TRBJ2-1; TRBD2 is a possible D gene (5 bases). The length of the CDR3 is 15 residues. CDR1 LGHNA and CDR2 YSLEER come from the germline V gene. The V end was cut by 6 bases, the J end by 4 bases, with 16 bases between. CDR3 DNA: TGCGCCAGCAGTTTCACACGGGATAAATACAATGAGCAGTTCTTC. This codes for CASSFTRDKYNEQFF.

Points on this clonotype: This could be a read error, since a much larger clone is one nucleotide away. J is TRBJ2-4 and V is TRBV10-3; 11 nucleotides line up with TRBD2. This CDR3 is 18 amino acids long. CDR1 and CDR2 from the germline V gene are ENHRY and SYGVKD. Here the CDR3 reads CAISETSSGGLAKNTQYF. CDR3 nucleotide sequence: TGTGCCATCAGTGAGACGTCTAGCGGGGGGCTAGCCAAAAACACTCAGTACTTC.

The chain couples TRBV20-1 to TRBJ1-3; D is unclear. The CDR3 runs 14 residues. Trimming pared 5 bases from V and 0 bases from J, leaving 11 bases between. The germline V gene has CDR1 DFQATT and CDR2 SNEGSKA (reference sequence). The CDR3 region is CSAYGGRSGNTIYF. Written as DNA, the CDR3 is TGCAGTGCTTACGGTGGGCGCTCTGGAAACACCATATATTTT.

This clonotype has at least ten counts. The rearrangement uses TRBV7-9 and TRBJ2-7; 7 bases map to TRBD2. Germline V CDR1 and CDR2: SEHNR, FQNEAQ (reference sequence). This CDR3 has 14 residues. Trimming cost V 5 bases and J 6 bases; bases outside gene matches: 10. The CDR3 region is CASSNLGWEGEQYF. In DNA form, the CDR3 reads TGTGCCAGCAGCAACTTAGGTTGGGAGGGCGAGCAGTACTTC.

J is TRBJ1-2 and V is TRBV4-1; 7 bases agree with TRBD1. CDR3 length equals 17 residues. Germline V gene data show CDR1 as MGHRA and CDR2 as YSYEKL. Trimming removed 0 bases from V and 0 bases from J; junction bases left unmatched: 7. CDR3 loop: CASSQEAGTVTNYGYTF. CDR3 in DNA: TGCGCCAGCAGCCAAGAGGCCGGGACAGTGACTAACTATGGCTACACCTTC.

The chain recombines TRBV12-3 or TRBV12-4 with TRBJ2-4, with D perhaps TRBD1 (5 bases). Trimming pared 8 bases from V and 0 bases from J, leaving 8 bases between. The CDR3 runs to 13 residues. CDR3 nucleotides: TGTGCCAGCGCAGGGTTAGCCAAAAACATTCAGTACTTC. Protein: CASAGLAKNIQYF.

The chain employs TRBV7-6 and TRBJ1-4, with 7 bases matching TRBD1. The CDR3 covers 17 residues. The V and J ends lost 4 bases and 0 bases, in that order; junction bases with no gene match: 8. Germline lookup yields CDR1 SGHVS and CDR2 FNYEAQ. The CDR3 here is CASSSLTGIATNEKLFF. CDR3 bases: TGTGCCAGCAGCTCCCTGACAGGGATAGCAACTAATGAAAAACTGTTTTTT.

This clonotype is a singleton in its sample. Being one base from a much bigger clone, this may be a read error. V gene TRBV29-1 combines with J gene TRBJ2-3, with D maybe TRBD2 (5 bases). Germline-derived CDR1 and CDR2 are SQVTM and ANQGSEA. V lost 3 bases to trimming and J lost 6 bases, with 19 bases between them. The CDR3 sequence is 15 residues long. CDR3 sequence reads: CSVERAIGKKDTQYF. CDR3 coding DNA: TGCAGCGTTGAGAGGGCTATAGGGAAGAAGGATACGCAGTATTTT.

J is TRBJ1-5 and V is TRBV6-6; 8 nucleotides match TRBD1. Germline-derived CDR1 and CDR2 are MNHNY and SVGAGI (reference sequence). The trim removed 6 bases at V and 6 bases at J, leaving 7 bases unmatched. This CDR3 has 14 residues. The CDR3 loop is CASRGQGAGQPQHF. CDR3 bases: TGTGCCAGCAGGGGGCAGGGGGCCGGTCAGCCCCAGCATTTT.